These 21 T cell receptor beta chains were all obtained from the same sample, sequenced in a study of cytomegalovirus exposure and HLA in healthy donors. The PCR had 60 Vbeta and 13 Jbeta primers. Assay: immunoSEQ multiplex PCR; the TCRdb copy retains only in-frame clones and omits some. The table has roughly 36,000 clones, around 74% seen once. Sequencing was carried out using PBMCs. The receptors were sampled from a man aged 25-40 years in good health and CMV-seronegative.

The chain links TRBV27 to TRBJ2-1; 11 nucleotides match TRBD2. The CDR3 is made up of 16 amino acids. V dropped 7 bases and J dropped 8; count of bases not matched to a gene: 13. Germline loops: CDR1 MNHEY, CDR2 SMNVEV (reference sequence). The CDR3, as DNA: TGTGCCAGCACCGCACGCCTCACTAGCGGGAGCTATGAGCAGTTCTTC. Its translation is CASTARLTSGSYEQFF.

The rearrangement joins TRBV14 to TRBJ2-1; D remains ambiguous. The CDR3 loop spans 16 amino acids. The V end was cut by 0 bases, the J end by 0 bases, with 9 bases between. The V gene's germline CDR1 is SGHDN and CDR2 FVKESK. The CDR3 reads CASSQDPTDSYNEQFF. CDR3 bases: TGTGCCAGCAGCCAAGACCCGACTGACTCCTACAATGAGCAGTTCTTC.

The genes are TRBV2 and TRBJ2-1, with 9 bases aligning to TRBD2. Germline V gene sequence: CDR1 SNHLY, CDR2 FYNNEI. CDR3 size: 16 residues. The ends lost 6 bases at V and 0 bases at J; junction bases unmatched: 6. The CDR3 loop is CASRERGDSSYNEQFF. The CDR3 region has the DNA TGTGCCAGCAGGGAGCGGGGGGACAGCTCCTACAATGAGCAGTTCTTC.

Only a few counts were recorded for this clone. The V call is TRBV30, the J call TRBJ2-7; D is unclear. Germline V lookup: CDR1 GTSNPN, CDR2 SVGIG (reference sequence). The germline V and J ends were trimmed by 3 bases and 6 bases, with 12 bases remaining between them. There are 12 residues in the CDR3. CDR3 amino acids: CAWRVASSEQYF. Here the CDR3 DNA reads TGTGCCTGGAGAGTGGCTTCTTCCGAGCAGTACTTC.

The V and J genes are TRBV5-1 and TRBJ2-2, with TRBD1 matching over 8 bases. V dropped 4 bases and J dropped 6; count of bases not matched to a gene: 8. Germline CDR1 reads SGHRS; CDR2 reads YFSETQ. This CDR3 spans 15 amino acids. CDR3 region: CASSPQDRESGELFF. The CDR3 DNA reads TGCGCCAGCAGCCCACAGGACAGGGAGTCCGGGGAGCTGTTTTTT.

The chain uses TRBV7-3 and TRBJ2-3; TRBD2 aligns across 10 bases. V lost 3 bases, J lost 6 bases, and 12 bases stayed unmatched. The CDR3 sequence is 17 residues long. Germline-derived CDR1 and CDR2 are SGHTA and FQGTGA. The DNA for the CDR3 is TGTGCCAGCAGCTTCCTACCAGCGGGAGGGCGGGGGGATACGCAGTATTTT. Residues: CASSFLPAGGRGDTQYF.

This clone was detected only a few times. The rearrangement uses TRBV4-1 and TRBJ1-3; possible D gene TRBD1, 6 bases. The CDR3 length is 14 residues. Trimming stripped 3 bases from V and 1 base from J, with 7 bases between. The V gene's germline CDR1 is MGHRA and CDR2 YSYEKL. CDR3 amino acids: CASSQGASGNTIYF. CDR3 bases: TGCGCCAGCAGCCAGGGGGCATCTGGAAACACCATATATTTT.

This chain links TRBV19 with TRBJ2-3; 9 bases are a match to TRBD1. This CDR3 has 16 residues. J was trimmed by 2 bases and V by 3 bases; bases with no gene match: 6. Germline-derived CDR1 and CDR2 are LNHDA and SQIVND (reference sequence). The DNA of the CDR3 is TGTGCCAGTAGTATCACAGGGGGCGTTCCCACAGATACGCAGTATTTT. Its translation is CASSITGGVPTDTQYF.

This CDR3 reads CASSPTGGREKLFF. As DNA, the CDR3 is TGTGCCAGCAGCCCGACAGGGGGCCGGGAAAAACTGTTTTTT. This chain uses TRBV7-8 with TRBJ1-4; TRBD1 aligns across 10 bases. The length of the CDR3 is 14 residues. The V and J ends lost 5 bases and 8 bases, in that order; junction bases with no gene match: 5. The germline CDR1 and CDR2 sequences are SGHVS and FQNEAQ.

This clone is a singleton in its sample. The V gene is TRBV23-1, the J gene TRBJ1-5; D is perhaps TRBD1 (5 bases). TRBV23-1 qualifies as an ORF whose function is uncertain. Trimming stripped 0 bases from V and 7 bases from J, with 19 bases between. There are 17 residues in the CDR3. The CDR3 is CASSQSICREGRQPQHF. The CDR3 bases are TGCGCCAGCAGTCAATCTATCTGTCGGGAGGGGCGACAGCCCCAGCATTTT.

V usage is TRBV6-5 and J usage is TRBJ2-7; D is unresolved. The germline gives CDR1 MNHEY, CDR2 SVGAGI. This CDR3 contains 14 residues. CDR3 residues: CSFFKQKAAYEQYF. The CDR3 DNA is TGTTCTTTTTTCAAGCAGAAGGCGGCATACGAGCAGTACTTC.

This sequence joins TRBV6-1 and TRBJ2-3, with 8 bases identical to TRBD2. CDR3 size: 15 residues. Per germline, CDR1 MNHNS and CDR2 SASEGT. V shed 3 bases, J shed 4 bases, and the junction held 6 bases outside the gene matches. This CDR3 reads CASSDSAGAADTQYF. In nucleotides, the CDR3 is TGTGCCAGCAGTGATTCAGCGGGAGCGGCAGATACGCAGTATTTT.

The chain joins TRBV15 to TRBJ2-1, with 10 bases that match TRBD2. The CDR3 covers 16 residues. Trimming at V came to 1 base and at J to 4 bases, leaving 4 bases not matched to a gene. The germline V gene has CDR1 LNHNV and CDR2 YYDKDF (reference sequence). The CDR3: CATSRGAGGQYNEQFF. CDR3 bases: TGTGCCACCAGCAGAGGAGCGGGGGGGCAGTACAATGAGCAGTTCTTC.

The rearrangement uses TRBV29-1 and TRBJ2-1; tentatively, D is TRBD2 (5 bases). CDR1 is SQVTM and CDR2 is ANQGSEA in the germline V gene. V lost 6 bases to trimming and J lost 0 bases, with 18 bases between them. The CDR3 extends over 16 amino acids. Written as DNA, the CDR3 is TGCAGCGTGCCCCTCCTAGCAGTCAACTCCTACAATGAGCAGTTCTTC. Its translation: CSVPLLAVNSYNEQFF.

Worth noting for this clone: Distinct nucleotide sequences in the sample also encode this CDR3. This chain joins TRBV9 and TRBJ2-3; D perhaps matches TRBD2 (5 bases). The V gene lost 0 bases and the J gene lost 2 bases, with 13 bases spanning the gap. Germline CDR1 reads SGDLS; CDR2 reads YYNGEE. This CDR3 comprises 16 residues. Here the CDR3 reads CASSVGRDSFTDTQYF. CDR3 sequence (DNA): TGTGCCAGCAGCGTAGGCCGGGATTCCTTCACAGATACGCAGTATTTT.

The chain has TRBV6-4 and TRBJ2-3; D not resolved. The CDR3 has 13 residues. Per the germline V gene, CDR1 is MRHNA and CDR2 is SNTAGT. The ends were cut back, 3 bases at V and 1 base at J, with 5 bases in the middle. As DNA, the CDR3 is TGTGCCAGCAGTGAATCGGGCACAGATACGCAGTATTTT. Its protein product is CASSESGTDTQYF.

Note on this clone: An end of the junction does not agree with germline; a read error may underlie this. V is TRBV7-7 and J is TRBJ2-1, with D possibly being TRBD2 (5 bases). The CDR3 is 14 amino acids. Germline loops: CDR1 SSHAT, CDR2 FNYEAQ (reference sequence). CDR3 bases: TGTGCTAGCAGCTTAGGGAGCTCCTACAATGAGCAGTTCTTC. Amino acid sequence: CASSLGSSYNEQFF.

This rearrangement joins TRBV10-1 to TRBJ2-3, with TRBD2 matching 8 bases. In germline, CDR1 is WNHNN, CDR2 SYGVQD (reference sequence). The CDR3 is made up of 16 amino acids. J lost 2 bases, V lost 2 bases, and 6 bases had no gene match. The CDR3 region is CASSEGVAGNTDTQYF. The CDR3 DNA sequence: TGCGCCAGCAGTGAGGGGGTAGCGGGAAACACAGATACGCAGTATTTT.

The chain recombines TRBV27 with TRBJ1-3; TRBD1 matches at 7 bases. CDR3 length: 14 residues. CDR1 is MNHEY, CDR2 SMNVEV, per germline (reference sequence). V lost 4 bases, J lost 0 bases, and 0 bases stayed unmatched. CDR3 residues: CASSSGGSGNTIYF. CDR3 coding DNA: TGTGCCAGCAGTTCAGGGGGCTCTGGAAACACCATATATTTT.

V and J are TRBV2 and TRBJ2-5; 9 bases line up with TRBD1. The CDR3 is 15 residues long. Germline lookup yields CDR1 SNHLY and CDR2 FYNNEI. With 4 bases clipped from V and 3 bases from J, the junction kept 6 bases outside the gene matches. In DNA, the CDR3 is TGTGCCAGCAGTGGCTTGGGACAGGGAGAAGAGACCCAGTACTTC. Protein: CASSGLGQGEETQYF.

The chain uses TRBV4-1 and TRBJ2-5, with D possibly TRBD2 on 5 matching bases. This CDR3 region has 14 residues. Per germline, CDR1 MGHRA and CDR2 YSYEKL. The V and J ends lost 1 base and 5 bases respectively, with 11 bases between them. DNA of the CDR3: TGCGCCAGCAGCCAAGGGGGAGCAGTGGAGACCCAGTACTTC. Translating it yields CASSQGGAVETQYF.